This T cell receptor (beta chain) was profiled in a study of radiotherapy plus CTLA-4 blockade in lung cancer. CDR3 length: 10 residues. Germline V lookup: CDR1 GTSNPN, CDR2 SVGIG (reference sequence). Deletions cut 2 bases from V and 6 bases from J, with 5 bases between. Using immunoSEQ multiplex PCR, the repertoire was profiled, and TCRdb retains in-frame clones only, with some absent. The table shows roughly 62,000 clones, with more than 70% occurring only once. The sample in question was peripheral blood, obtained from a patient treated with radiotherapy plus ipilimumab. The clonotype originates from a human donor with non-small cell lung cancer who had a complete response to radiotherapy plus ipilimumab. V usage is TRBV30 and J usage is TRBJ2-7; D is perhaps TRBD1 (5 bases). This CDR3 reads CAWSQGEQYF. In DNA form, the CDR3 reads TGTGCCTGGAGTCAGGGCGAGCAGTACTTC.